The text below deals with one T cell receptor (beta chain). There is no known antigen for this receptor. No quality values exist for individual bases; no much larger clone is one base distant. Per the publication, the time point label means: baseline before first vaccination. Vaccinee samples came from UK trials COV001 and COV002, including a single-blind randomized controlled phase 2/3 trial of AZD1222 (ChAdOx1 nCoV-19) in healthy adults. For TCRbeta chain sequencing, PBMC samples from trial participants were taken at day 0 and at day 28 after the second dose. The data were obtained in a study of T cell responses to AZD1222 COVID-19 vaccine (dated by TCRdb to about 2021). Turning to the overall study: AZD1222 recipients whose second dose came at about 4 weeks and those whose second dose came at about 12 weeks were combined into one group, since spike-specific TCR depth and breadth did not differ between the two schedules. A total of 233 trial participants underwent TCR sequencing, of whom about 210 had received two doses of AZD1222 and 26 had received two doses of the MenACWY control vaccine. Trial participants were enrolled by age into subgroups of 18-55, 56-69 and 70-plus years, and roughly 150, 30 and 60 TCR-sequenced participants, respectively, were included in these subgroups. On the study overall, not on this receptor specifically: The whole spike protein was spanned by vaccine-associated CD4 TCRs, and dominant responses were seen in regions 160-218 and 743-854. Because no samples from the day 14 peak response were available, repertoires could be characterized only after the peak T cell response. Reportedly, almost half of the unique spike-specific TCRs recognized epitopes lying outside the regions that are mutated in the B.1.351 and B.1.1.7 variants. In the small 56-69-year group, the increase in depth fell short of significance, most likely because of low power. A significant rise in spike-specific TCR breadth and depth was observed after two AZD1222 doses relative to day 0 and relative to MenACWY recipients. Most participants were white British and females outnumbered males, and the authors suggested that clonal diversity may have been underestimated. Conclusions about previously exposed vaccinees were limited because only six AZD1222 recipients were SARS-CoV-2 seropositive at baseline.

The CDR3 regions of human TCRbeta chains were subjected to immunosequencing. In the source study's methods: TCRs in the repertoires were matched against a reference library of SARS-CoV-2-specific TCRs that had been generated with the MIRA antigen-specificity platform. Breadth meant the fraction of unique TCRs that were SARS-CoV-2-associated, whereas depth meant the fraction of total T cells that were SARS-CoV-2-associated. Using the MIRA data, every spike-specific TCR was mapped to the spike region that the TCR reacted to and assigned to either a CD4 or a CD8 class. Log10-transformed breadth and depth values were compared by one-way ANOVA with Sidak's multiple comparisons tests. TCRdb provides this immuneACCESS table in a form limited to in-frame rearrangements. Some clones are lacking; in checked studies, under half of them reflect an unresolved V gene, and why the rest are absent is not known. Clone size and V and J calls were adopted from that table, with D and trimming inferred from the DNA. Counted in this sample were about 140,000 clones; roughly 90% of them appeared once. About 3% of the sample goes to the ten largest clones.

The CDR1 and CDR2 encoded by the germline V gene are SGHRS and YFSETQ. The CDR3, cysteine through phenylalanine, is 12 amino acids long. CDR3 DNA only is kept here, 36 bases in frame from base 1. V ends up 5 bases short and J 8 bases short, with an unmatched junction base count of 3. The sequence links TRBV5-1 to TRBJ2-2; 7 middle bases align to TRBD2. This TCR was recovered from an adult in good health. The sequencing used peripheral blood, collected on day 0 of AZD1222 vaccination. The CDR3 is CASRGGAGELFF. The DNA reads TGCGCCAGCAGGGGAGGGGCTGGGGAGCTGTTTTTT. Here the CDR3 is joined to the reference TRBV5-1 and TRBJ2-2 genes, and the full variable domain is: KAGVTQTPRYLIKTRGQQVTLSCSPISGHRSVSWYQQTPGQGLQFLFEYFSETQRNKGNFPGRFSGRQFSNSRSEMNVSTLELGDSALYLCASRGGAGELFFGEGSRLTVL.